These 17 T cell receptor beta chains share one sample of origin, sequenced in a study of cytomegalovirus exposure and HLA in healthy donors. 60 Vbeta and 13 Jbeta primers were used in PCR. Repertoires were generated with immunoSEQ multiplex PCR, while TCRdb's copy carries only in-frame clones and drops some. The table lists tens of thousands of clones. The sample was PBMCs. These receptors all come from a woman in her thirties or forties in good health and CMV-seropositive.

The chain recombines TRBV28 with TRBJ1-1; D is undetermined. The CDR3 runs 13 residues. The germline V gene encodes CDR1 MDHEN and CDR2 SYDVKM. Deletions cut 5 bases from V and 1 base from J, with 8 bases between. The CDR3 DNA is TGTGCCAGCAGTCTTCACGGGAACACTGAAGCTTTCTTT. Its protein product is CASSLHGNTEAFF.

The chain uses TRBV29-1 and TRBJ2-7; a weak D match, TRBD2 (6 bases). V lost 3 bases and J 0 bases, leaving 9 bases between the germline ends. The CDR3 contains 13 residues. CDR1 and CDR2 from the germline V gene are SQVTM and ANQGSEA. The CDR3 is CSVEGGNSYEQYF. CDR3 DNA sequence: TGCAGCGTTGAGGGAGGAAACTCCTACGAGCAGTACTTC.

On this clone itself: This sample includes further DNA sequences coding for the same CDR3. The V gene is TRBV7-9, the J gene TRBJ2-1, with TRBD2 identical over 10 bases. CDR1 and CDR2 from the germline V gene are SEHNR and FQNEAQ (reference sequence). J gave up 8 bases and V 5 bases, and 9 bases lay outside the gene matches. The CDR3 length is 15 residues. DNA for the CDR3: TGTGCCAGCAGCGAAACTAGCGGGGAGTTCTATGAGCAGTTCTTC. This gives the protein CASSETSGEFYEQFF.

The rearrangement uses TRBV9 and TRBJ1-1, with 8 bases lining up with TRBD1. The CDR3 totals 14 residues. From germline, CDR1 is SGDLS and CDR2 YYNGEE. J lost 11 bases, V lost 0 bases, and 9 bases had no gene match. CDR3 protein: CASSVELGTGSAFF. The CDR3 coding sequence is TGTGCCAGCAGCGTAGAACTTGGGACAGGCAGCGCTTTCTTT.

This rearrangement joins TRBV11-2 to TRBJ1-4, with a possible D match to TRBD1 (5 bases). CDR1 and CDR2 (germline): SGHAT, FQNNGV. The CDR3 has 17 residues. The germline V and J ends were trimmed by 5 bases and 6 bases, with 22 bases remaining between them. The CDR3: CASSPGGAGTAHEKLFF. The DNA of the CDR3 is TGTGCCAGCAGCCCGGGCGGGGCCGGGACGGCCCATGAAAAACTGTTTTTT.

This chain links TRBV20-1 with TRBJ2-1, with TRBD2 matching 8 bases. Looked up from germline, CDR1 is DFQATT and CDR2 is SNEGSKA (reference sequence). Unmatched junction bases numbered 6, after V lost 5 bases and J lost 15 bases. The CDR3 loop spans 10 amino acids. As DNA, the CDR3 is TGCAGTGCTGGTCGGGAGGGCAGGTTCTTC. Protein: CSAGREGRFF.

This sequence joins TRBV5-4 and TRBJ1-3; D is possibly TRBD1 (6 bases). The germline V and J ends were trimmed by 2 bases and 4 bases, with 16 bases remaining between them. The CDR3 covers 16 residues. Germline V gene sequence: CDR1 SGHNT, CDR2 YYREEE (reference sequence). CDR3 in amino acids: CASSFGPGGRGNTIYF. Written as DNA, the CDR3 is TGTGCCAGCAGCTTTGGGCCCGGGGGGCGCGGAAACACCATATATTTT.

The V call is TRBV5-1, the J call TRBJ2-2; D gene uncertain. CDR1 is SGHRS and CDR2 is YFSETQ in the germline V gene. The CDR3 runs to 15 residues. V lost 0 bases, J lost 1 base, and 7 bases lay in between. The CDR3 bases are TGCGCCAGCAGCTTGGGACTTATGAACACCGGGGAGCTGTTTTTT. Its protein is CASSLGLMNTGELFF.

This chain links TRBV11-3 with TRBJ2-1, with D perhaps TRBD1 (6 bases). The CDR3 sequence is 16 residues long. Trimming shortened V by 1 base and J by 5 bases, and 15 bases separated the two germline ends. CDR1 is SGHNT, CDR2 YENEEA, per germline. The CDR3 DNA follows: TGTGCCAGCAGCTTAGGGGGCTCAGGGGCGGACAATGAGCAGTTCTTC. Its protein product is CASSLGGSGADNEQFF.

The V gene is TRBV16, the J gene TRBJ2-6, with D tentatively TRBD1 (5 bases). V dropped 1 base and J dropped 0 bases, with 13 bases sitting between them. This CDR3 region has 18 residues. Germline CDR1 is KGHSY and CDR2 is FQNENV. The CDR3 bases are TGTGCCAGCAGCCAATGGCCCCAGGGCGGCTCTGGGGCCAACGTCCTGACTTTC. Protein: CASSQWPQGGSGANVLTF.

The V gene is TRBV5-4, the J gene TRBJ2-5; tentatively, D is TRBD2 (5 bases). CDR3 length: 13 residues. From germline, CDR1 is SGHNT and CDR2 YYREEE (reference sequence). The germline V and J ends were trimmed by 4 bases and 2 bases, with 9 bases remaining between them. CDR3 residues: CASSLDFQETQYF. The CDR3 DNA is TGTGCCAGCAGCCTGGACTTTCAAGAGACCCAGTACTTC.

The V and J genes are TRBV7-2 and TRBJ2-7, with a possible D match to TRBD1 (6 bases). Germline lookup yields CDR1 SGHTA and CDR2 FQGNSA. Deletions cut 5 bases from V and 0 bases from J, with 17 bases between. This CDR3 has 16 residues. The CDR3 coding sequence is TGTGCCAGCAGCGCAGGGGCCGGCGGCTTCTCCTACGAGCAGTACTTC. Translating gives CASSAGAGGFSYEQYF.

The V gene is TRBV4-1, the J gene TRBJ1-2; no firm D call. Trimming cost V 0 bases and J 5 bases, with 13 bases left between them. The CDR3 sequence is 15 residues long. Germline lookup yields CDR1 MGHRA and CDR2 YSYEKL. CDR3: CASSQESSIAYGYTF. CDR3 nucleotides: TGCGCCAGCAGCCAAGAGAGTAGCATAGCATATGGCTACACCTTC.

The chain links TRBV7-2 to TRBJ1-1, with D possibly matching TRBD1 (6 bases). V shed 1 base and J shed 1 base, with 10 bases lying between them. The germline V gene encodes CDR1 SGHTA and CDR2 FQGNSA. There are 15 residues in the CDR3. The CDR3 is CASSLGTERNTEAFF. The DNA of the CDR3 is TGTGCCAGCAGCTTAGGGACAGAGCGGAACACTGAAGCTTTCTTT.

The chain couples TRBV29-1 to TRBJ2-1; TRBD1 aligns across 8 bases. V was clipped by 7 bases and J by 1 base; unmatched bases: 9. This CDR3 is built from 15 residues. Germline V lookup: CDR1 SQVTM, CDR2 ANQGSEA. CDR3 loop: CSAKNTGGSYNEQFF. CDR3 coding DNA: TGCAGCGCTAAGAACACAGGGGGGTCCTACAATGAGCAGTTCTTC.

This chain connects TRBV25-1 to TRBJ2-3; D is unclear. Trimming pared 5 bases from V and 2 bases from J, leaving 11 bases between. Looked up from germline, CDR1 is MGHDK and CDR2 is SYGVNS. The CDR3 covers 14 residues. For the CDR3, the DNA is TGTGCCAGCAGTCACGGAGCGAACACAGATACGCAGTATTTT. Amino acid sequence: CASSHGANTDTQYF.

The chain employs TRBV7-2 and TRBJ1-2, with D perhaps matching TRBD1 (5 bases). The V end lost 3 bases, the J end lost 3 bases, and 11 bases lay between the germline ends. The germline V gene has CDR1 SGHTA and CDR2 FQGNSA. The CDR3 covers 14 residues. CDR3 nucleotides: TGTGCCAGCAGCTTCCAGGGAGGTGACTATGGCTACACCTTC. The encoded protein is CASSFQGGDYGYTF.